This TCR beta chain was sequenced during a study of Graves' ophthalmopathy and Graves' hyperthyroidism. Overall study context: Hyperthyroidism qualified as stable when ophthalmopathy did not develop within 18 months of follow-up. Study-level findings and limits: Clonotypes were expanded in thyroid at above 0.001 frequency, and most also appeared in blood. This model predicted ophthalmopathy progression (sensitivity 70% to 71%, specificity about 72%).

For this clonotype: Its antigen is currently unknown.

V shed 4 bases, J shed 6 bases, and the junction held 10 bases outside the gene matches. Germline-derived CDR1 and CDR2 are SGHTA and FQGNSA. The length of the CDR3 is 15 residues. Using RNA transcripts, the TCR beta CDR3 regions were amplified. RT-PCR in the first round used HTBI primers; a second-round multiplex PCR followed. MiXCR, run by TCRdb on the multiplex PCR reads, gives a single entry per CDR3 protein. Of over a million distinct CDR3 sequences in the sample, approximately 35% are singletons; the top ten hold 8.5% to 14%. Diagnosis used clinical symptoms, serum thyroxine, TRAb, thyroid ultrasound and orbital computed tomography.

Sequenced material: peripheral blood or thyroid tissue (not recorded which). The chain combines TRBV7-2 with TRBJ2-7, with TRBD1 matching over 9 bases. This TCR came from an adult man with Graves' hyperthyroidism. The CDR3 loop is CASSYRGQGAREQYF. DNA of the CDR3: TGTGCCAGCAGCTACAGGGGGCAGGGGGCGCGCGAGCAGTACTTC.